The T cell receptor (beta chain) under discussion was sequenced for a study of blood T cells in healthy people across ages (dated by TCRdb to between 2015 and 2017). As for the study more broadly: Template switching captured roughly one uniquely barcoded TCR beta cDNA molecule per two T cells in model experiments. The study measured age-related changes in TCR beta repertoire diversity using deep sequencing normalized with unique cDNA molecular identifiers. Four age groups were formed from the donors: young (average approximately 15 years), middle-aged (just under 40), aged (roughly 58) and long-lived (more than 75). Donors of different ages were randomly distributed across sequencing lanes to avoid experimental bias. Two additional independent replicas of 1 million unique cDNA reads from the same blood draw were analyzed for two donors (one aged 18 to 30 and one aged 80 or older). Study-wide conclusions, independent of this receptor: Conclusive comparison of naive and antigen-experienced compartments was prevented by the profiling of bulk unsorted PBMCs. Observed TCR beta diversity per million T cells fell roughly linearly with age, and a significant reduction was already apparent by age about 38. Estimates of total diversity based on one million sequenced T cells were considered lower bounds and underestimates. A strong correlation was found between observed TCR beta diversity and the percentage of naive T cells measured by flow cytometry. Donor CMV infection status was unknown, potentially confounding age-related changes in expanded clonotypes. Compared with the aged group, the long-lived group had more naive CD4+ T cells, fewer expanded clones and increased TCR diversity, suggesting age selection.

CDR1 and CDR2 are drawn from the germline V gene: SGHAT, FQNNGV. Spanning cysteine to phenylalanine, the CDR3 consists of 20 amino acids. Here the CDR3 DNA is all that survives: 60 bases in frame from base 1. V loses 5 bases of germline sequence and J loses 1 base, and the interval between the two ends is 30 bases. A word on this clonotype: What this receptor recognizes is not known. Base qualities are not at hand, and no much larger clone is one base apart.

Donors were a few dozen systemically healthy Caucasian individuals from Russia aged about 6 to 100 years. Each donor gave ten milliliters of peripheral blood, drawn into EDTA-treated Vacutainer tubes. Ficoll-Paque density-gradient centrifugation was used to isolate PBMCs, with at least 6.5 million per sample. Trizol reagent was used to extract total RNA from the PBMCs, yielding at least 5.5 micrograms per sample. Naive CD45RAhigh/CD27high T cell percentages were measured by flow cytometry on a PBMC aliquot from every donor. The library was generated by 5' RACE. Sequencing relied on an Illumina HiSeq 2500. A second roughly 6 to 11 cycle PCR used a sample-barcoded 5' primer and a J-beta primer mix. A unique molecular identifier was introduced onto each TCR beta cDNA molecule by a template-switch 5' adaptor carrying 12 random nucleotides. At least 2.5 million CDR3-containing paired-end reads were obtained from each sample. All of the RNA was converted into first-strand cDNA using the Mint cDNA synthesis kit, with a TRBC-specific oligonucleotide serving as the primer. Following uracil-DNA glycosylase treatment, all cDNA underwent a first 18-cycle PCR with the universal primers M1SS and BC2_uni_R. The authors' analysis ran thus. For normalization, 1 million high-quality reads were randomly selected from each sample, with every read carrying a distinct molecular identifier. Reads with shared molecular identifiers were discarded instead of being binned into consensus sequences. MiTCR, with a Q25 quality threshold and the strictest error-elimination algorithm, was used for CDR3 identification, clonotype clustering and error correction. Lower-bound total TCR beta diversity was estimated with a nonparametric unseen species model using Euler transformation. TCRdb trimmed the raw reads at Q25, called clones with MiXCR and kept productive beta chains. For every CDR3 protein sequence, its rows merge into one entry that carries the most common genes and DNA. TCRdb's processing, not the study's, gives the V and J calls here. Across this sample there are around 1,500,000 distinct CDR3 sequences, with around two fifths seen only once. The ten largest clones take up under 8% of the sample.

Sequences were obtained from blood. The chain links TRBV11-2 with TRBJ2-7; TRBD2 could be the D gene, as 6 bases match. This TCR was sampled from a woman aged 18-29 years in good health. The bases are TGTGCCAGCAGCCTAAAATTCCGGGACCGCCATGACGGGGGTTCCTACGAGCAGTACTTC. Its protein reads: CASSLKFRDRHDGGSYEQYF.